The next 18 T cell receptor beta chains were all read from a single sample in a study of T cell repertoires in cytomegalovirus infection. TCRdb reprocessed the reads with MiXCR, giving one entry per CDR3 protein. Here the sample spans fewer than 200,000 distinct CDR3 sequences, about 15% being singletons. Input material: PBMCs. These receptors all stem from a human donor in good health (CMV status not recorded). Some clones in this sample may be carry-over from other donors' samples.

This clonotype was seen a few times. For the CDR3, the DNA is TGTGCCAGCAGTGAGGCCGATCGGTATCAGCCCCAGCATTTT. Encoded protein: CASSEADRYQPQHF. The J gene is TRBJ1-5, the V gene TRBV25-1; D is ambiguous. The CDR3 spans 14 residues. From germline, CDR1 is MGHDK and CDR2 SYGVNS. Deletions cut 3 bases from V and 5 bases from J, with 11 bases between.

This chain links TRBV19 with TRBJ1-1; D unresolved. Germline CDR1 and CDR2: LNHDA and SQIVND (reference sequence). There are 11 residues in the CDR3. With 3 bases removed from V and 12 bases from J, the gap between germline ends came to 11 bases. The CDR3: CASSIGRLTFF. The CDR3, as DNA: TGTGCCAGTAGTATCGGGAGGCTAACTTTCTTT.

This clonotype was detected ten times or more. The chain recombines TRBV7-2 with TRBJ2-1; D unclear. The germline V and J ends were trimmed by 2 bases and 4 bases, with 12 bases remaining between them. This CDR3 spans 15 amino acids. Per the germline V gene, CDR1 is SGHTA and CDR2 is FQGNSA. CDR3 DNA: TGTGCCAGCAGCTTACGAGTCCTCTCGTACAATGAGCAGTTCTTC. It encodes CASSLRVLSYNEQFF.

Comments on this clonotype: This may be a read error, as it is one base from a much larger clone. The CDR3 reads CASSSERVSYNERFF. The CDR3, as DNA: TGTGCCAGCAGTTCAGAGCGGGTCTCCTACAATGAGCGGTTCTTC. This chain joins TRBV27 and TRBJ2-1, with D possibly TRBD2 on 6 matching bases. The V gene's germline CDR1 is MNHEY and CDR2 SMNVEV (reference sequence). This CDR3 spans 15 amino acids.

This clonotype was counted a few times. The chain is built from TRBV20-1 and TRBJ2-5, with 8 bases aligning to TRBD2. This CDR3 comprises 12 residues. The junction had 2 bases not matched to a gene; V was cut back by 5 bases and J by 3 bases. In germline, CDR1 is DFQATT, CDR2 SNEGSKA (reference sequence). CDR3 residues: CSAPGGEETQYF. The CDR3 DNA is TGCAGTGCTCCCGGGGGGGAAGAGACCCAGTACTTC.

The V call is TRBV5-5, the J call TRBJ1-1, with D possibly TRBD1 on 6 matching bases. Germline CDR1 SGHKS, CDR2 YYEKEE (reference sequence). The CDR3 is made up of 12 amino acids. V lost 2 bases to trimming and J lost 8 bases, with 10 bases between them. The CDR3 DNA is TGTGCCAGCAGCTTAGGGACAATAGAAGCTTTCTTT. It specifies CASSLGTIEAFF.

This CDR3 is CASRRTGVLTTNTEAFF. In DNA, the CDR3 is TGTGCCAGCAGGAGGACAGGGGTTCTTACTACGAACACTGAAGCTTTCTTT. J is TRBJ1-1 and V is TRBV6-5; 9 bases line up with TRBD1. The V segment lost 6 bases and the J segment 1 base; nucleotides outside the gene matches: 12. The germline CDR1 and CDR2 sequences are MNHEY and SVGAGI. This CDR3 is built from 17 residues.

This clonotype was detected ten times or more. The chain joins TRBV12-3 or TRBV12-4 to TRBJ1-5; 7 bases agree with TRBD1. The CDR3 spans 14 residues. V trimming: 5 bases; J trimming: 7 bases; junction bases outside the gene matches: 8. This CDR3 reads CASSPSQGGQPQHF. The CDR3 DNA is TGTGCCAGCAGTCCCTCCCAGGGGGGCCAGCCCCAGCATTTT.

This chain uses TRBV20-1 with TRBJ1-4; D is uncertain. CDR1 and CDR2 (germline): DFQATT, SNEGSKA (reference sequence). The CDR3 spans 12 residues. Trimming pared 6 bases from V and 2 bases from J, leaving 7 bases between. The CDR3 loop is CSAVPTNEKLFF. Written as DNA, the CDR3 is TGCAGTGCCGTACCGACTAATGAAAAACTGTTTTTT.

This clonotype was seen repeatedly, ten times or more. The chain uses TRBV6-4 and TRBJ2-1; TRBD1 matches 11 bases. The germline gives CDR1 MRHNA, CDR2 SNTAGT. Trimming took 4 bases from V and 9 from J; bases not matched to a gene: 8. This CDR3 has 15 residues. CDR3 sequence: CASSVMGQGGGEQFF. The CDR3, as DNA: TGTGCCAGCAGTGTCATGGGACAGGGGGGAGGTGAGCAGTTCTTC.

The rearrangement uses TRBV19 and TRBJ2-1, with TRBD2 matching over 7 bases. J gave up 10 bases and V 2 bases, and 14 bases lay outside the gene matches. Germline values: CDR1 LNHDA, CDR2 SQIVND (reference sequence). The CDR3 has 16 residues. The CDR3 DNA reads TGTGCCAGTAGTATACCCGGACTAGAAGGGGTAGGGGAGCAGTTCTTC. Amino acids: CASSIPGLEGVGEQFF.

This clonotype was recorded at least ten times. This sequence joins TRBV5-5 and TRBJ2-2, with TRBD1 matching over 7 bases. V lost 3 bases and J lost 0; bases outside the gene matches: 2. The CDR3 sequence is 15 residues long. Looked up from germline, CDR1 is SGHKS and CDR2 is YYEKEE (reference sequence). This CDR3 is CASSSGQSNTGELFF. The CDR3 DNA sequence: TGTGCCAGCAGCTCGGGACAGTCGAACACCGGGGAGCTGTTTTTT.

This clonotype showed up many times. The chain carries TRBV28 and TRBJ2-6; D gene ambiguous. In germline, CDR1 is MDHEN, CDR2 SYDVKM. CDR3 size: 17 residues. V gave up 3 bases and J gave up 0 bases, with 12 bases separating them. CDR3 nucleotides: TGTGCCAGCAGTTTTAACAGCGCCTTCTCTGGGGCCAACGTCCTGACTTTC. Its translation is CASSFNSAFSGANVLTF. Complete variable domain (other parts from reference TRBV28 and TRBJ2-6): DVKVTQSSRYLVKRTGEKVFLECVQDMDHENMFWYRQDPGLGLRLIYFSYDVKMKEKGDIPEGYSVSREKKERFSLILESASTNQTSMYLCASSFNSAFSGANVLTFGAGSRLTVL.

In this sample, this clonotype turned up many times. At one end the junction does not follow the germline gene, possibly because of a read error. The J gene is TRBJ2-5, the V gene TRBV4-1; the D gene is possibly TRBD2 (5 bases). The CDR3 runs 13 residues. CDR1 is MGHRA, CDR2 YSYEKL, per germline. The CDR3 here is CASSQDRGETQYF. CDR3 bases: TGTGCTAGCAGCCAGGACCGCGGGGAGACCCAGTACTTC.

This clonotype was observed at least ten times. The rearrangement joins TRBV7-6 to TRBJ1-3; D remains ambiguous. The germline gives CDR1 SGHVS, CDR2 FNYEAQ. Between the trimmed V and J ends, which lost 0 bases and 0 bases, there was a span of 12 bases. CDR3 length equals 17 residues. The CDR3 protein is CASSLASIGSSGNTIYF. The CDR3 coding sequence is TGTGCCAGCAGCTTAGCGTCGATTGGGTCCTCTGGAAACACCATATATTTT.

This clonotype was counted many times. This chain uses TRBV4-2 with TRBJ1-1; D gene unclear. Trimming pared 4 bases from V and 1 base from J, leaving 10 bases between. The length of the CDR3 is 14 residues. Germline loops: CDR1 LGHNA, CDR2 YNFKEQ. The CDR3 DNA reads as TGTGCCAGCAGCCCAAGTTACAGGAACACTGAAGCTTTCTTT. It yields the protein CASSPSYRNTEAFF.

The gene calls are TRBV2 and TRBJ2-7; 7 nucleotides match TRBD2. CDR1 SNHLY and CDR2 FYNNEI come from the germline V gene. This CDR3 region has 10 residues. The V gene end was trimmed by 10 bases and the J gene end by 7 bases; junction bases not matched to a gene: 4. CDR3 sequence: CAIRGEEQYF. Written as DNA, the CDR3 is TGTGCCATACGGGGGGAAGAGCAGTACTTC.

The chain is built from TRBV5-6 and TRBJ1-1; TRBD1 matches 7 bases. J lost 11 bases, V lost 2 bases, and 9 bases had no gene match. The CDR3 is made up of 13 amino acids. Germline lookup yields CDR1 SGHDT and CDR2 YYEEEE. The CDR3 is CASSFEKGAKAFF. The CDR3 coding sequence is TGTGCCAGCAGCTTCGAGAAGGGGGCGAAGGCTTTCTTT.